Sequencing of this T cell receptor beta chain was carried out in a study of T cell clonotyping in hematopoietic cell transplantation (dated by TCRdb to about 2021). Context from the whole study: Recipient samples taken before transplant were collected after cytoreduction. A total of some 130 blood samples were collected in the study from 35 consecutive transplant recipients and their related donors. Patients were recruited between September 2015 and early 2017 and followed until late 2020 or death. General findings and caveats noted by the study authors: Overlap with donor repertoires was found for only a small fraction of recipient repertoires, with over 97% found to appear de novo at the given depth. Broader TCR repertoire diversity after transplant was predicted by Inverse Simpson Index values from donors and from recipients before transplant. Sample size was limited, and cells were not sorted, so CD4 and CD8 repertoire contributions could not be separated. After transplant, TCR diversity in recipients dropped, and pathologically expanded clonotypes increased progressively from day 30 to day 180.

The junction carries 5 bases between V and J, which are trimmed by 1 base and 4 bases respectively. The CDR3 runs 12 residues from the cysteine to the phenylalanine. The CDR3 DNA has 36 bases and is translated from base 1. Sequences GTSNPN (CDR1) and SVGIG (CDR2) are obtained from the germline V gene (reference sequence). The immunoSEQ assay, a bias-controlled multiplex PCR with V- and J-specific primers, was used to amplify TCR beta CDR3 regions from genomic DNA. A second PCR step added a proprietary barcode and Illumina adapter sequences to the CDR3 amplicons. CDR3 libraries were sequenced on an Illumina MiSeq instrument. In the paper's pipeline: Export and quality control were handled in immunoSEQ Analyzer 3.0, while downstream analyses relied on R Bioconductor and Immunarch. Only productive rearrangements within the normalized downsampled data set were used in the calculation of repertoire metrics. In the normalized cohort, clonotypes with more than 5 templates were defined as pathologically expanded. Repertoire diversity was measured with the Inverse Simpson Index. The non-normalized data set was used for CMV-specificity analyses so that all clonotypes could be captured. Imported from immuneACCESS, the table was reduced by TCRdb to in-frame sequences with V and J called. These copies leave out some clones; in studies compared against another copy, an unresolved V gene accounts for under half, and the cause of the remainder is not known. V, J and clone size reflect that table, while D and trimming were determined from the DNA. Present in this sample are roughly 80,000 clones, 90% to 97% of which were seen just once. The ten largest clones take up under 2% of the sample.

On this clone itself: No antigen is known for it. No base quality values were provided; no much bigger clone lies one nucleotide off.

This specimen's time point label, interpreted: recipient sample about 28 days before transplant, after cytoreduction. Blood from recipients was drawn about 28 days before transplant and again at days 30, 100 and 180 after transplant. Nuclei Lysis Solution was used to extract genomic DNA from fresh or cryopreserved unfractionated peripheral blood mononuclear cells. The specimen was peripheral blood mononuclear cells, collected before stem cell transplant. The chain is assembled from TRBV30 and TRBJ1-5; the D gene lacks a confident call. The sequence was obtained from a woman between 45 and 60 years old with acute myeloid leukemia. Some clones in this sample may be carry-over from other donors' samples. The sequence in DNA is TGTGCCTGGAGTGGAAGAAATCAGCCCCAGCATTTT. The translation is CAWSGRNQPQHF.